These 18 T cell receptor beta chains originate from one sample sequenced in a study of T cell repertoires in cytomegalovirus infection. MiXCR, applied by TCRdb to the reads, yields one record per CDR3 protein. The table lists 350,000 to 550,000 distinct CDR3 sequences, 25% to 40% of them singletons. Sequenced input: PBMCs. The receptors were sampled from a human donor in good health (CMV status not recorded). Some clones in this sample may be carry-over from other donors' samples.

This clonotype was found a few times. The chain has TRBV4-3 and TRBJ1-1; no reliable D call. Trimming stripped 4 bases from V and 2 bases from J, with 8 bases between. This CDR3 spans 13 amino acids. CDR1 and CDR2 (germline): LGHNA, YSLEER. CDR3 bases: TGCGCCAGCAGCCCAAATTCAAACACTGAAGCTTTCTTT. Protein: CASSPNSNTEAFF.

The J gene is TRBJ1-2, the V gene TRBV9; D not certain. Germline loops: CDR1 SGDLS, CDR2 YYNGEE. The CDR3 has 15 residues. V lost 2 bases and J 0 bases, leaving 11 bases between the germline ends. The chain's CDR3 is CASSVGPTPNYGYTF. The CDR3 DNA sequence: TGTGCCAGCAGCGTCGGACCCACCCCTAACTATGGCTACACCTTC.

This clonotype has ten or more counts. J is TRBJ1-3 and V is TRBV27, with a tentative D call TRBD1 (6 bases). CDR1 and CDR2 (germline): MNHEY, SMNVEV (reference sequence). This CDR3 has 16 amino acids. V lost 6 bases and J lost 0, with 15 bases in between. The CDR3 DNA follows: TGTGCCAGCAGCCGGGGAACAGGGAACTCTGGAAACACCATATATTTT. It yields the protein CASSRGTGNSGNTIYF.

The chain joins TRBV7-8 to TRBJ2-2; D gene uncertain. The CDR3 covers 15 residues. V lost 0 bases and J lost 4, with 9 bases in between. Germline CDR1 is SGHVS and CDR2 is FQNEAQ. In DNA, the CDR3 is TGTGCCAGCAGCTTAGCGCCGAAGTCCACCGGGGAGCTGTTTTTT. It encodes CASSLAPKSTGELFF.

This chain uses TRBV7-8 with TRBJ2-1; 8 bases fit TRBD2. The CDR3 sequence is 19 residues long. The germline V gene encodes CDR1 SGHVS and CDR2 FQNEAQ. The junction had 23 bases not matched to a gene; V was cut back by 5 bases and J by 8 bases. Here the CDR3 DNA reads TGTGCCAGCAGCACTCCCCGTAGGTCGGGCAGCGGGGGTTACGATGAGCAGTTCTTC. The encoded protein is CASSTPRRSGSGGYDEQFF.

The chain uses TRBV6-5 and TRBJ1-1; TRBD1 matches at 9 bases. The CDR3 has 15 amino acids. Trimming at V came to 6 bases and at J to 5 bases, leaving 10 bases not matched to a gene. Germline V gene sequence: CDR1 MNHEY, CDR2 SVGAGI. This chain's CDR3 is CASRKGGTGLTEAFF. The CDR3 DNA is TGTGCCAGCAGGAAAGGGGGGACAGGGTTAACTGAAGCTTTCTTT.

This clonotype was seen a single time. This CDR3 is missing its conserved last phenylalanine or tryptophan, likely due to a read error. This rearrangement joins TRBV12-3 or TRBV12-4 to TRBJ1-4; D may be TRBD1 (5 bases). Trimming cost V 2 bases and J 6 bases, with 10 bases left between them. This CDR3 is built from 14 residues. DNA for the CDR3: TGTGCCAGCAGTTTAAGGACACGGTATGAAAAACTGTTTTGT. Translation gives CASSLRTRYEKLFC.

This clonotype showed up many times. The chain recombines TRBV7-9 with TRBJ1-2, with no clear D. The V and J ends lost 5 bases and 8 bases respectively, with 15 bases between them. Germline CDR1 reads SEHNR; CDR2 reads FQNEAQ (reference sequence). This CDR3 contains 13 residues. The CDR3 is CASSRGVGEGYTF. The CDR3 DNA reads TGTGCCAGCAGCCGTGGGGTTGGAGAGGGCTACACCTTC.

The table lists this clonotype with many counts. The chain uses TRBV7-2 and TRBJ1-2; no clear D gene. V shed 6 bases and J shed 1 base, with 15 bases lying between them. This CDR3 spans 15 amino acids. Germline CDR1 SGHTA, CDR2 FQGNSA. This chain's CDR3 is CASSYRARDNYGYTF. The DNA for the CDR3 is TGTGCCAGCAGTTACCGGGCTAGAGATAACTATGGCTACACCTTC. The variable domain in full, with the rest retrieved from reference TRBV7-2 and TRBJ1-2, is GAGVSQSPSNKVTEKGKDVELRCDPISGHTALYWYRQSLGQGLEFLIYFQGNSAPDKSGLPSDRFSAERTGGSVSTLTIQRTQQEDSAVYLCASSYRARDNYGYTFGSGTRLTVV.

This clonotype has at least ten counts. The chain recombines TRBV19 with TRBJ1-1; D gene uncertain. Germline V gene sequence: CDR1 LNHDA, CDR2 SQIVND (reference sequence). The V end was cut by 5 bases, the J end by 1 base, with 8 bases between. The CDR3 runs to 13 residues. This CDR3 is CASSRPTNTEAFF. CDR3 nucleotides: TGTGCCAGTAGTCGTCCCACGAACACTGAAGCTTTCTTT.

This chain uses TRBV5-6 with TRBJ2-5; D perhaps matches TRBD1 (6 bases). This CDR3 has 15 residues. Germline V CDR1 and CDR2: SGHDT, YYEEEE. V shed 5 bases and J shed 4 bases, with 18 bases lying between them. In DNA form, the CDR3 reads TGTGCCAGCAGGAATGAGTTTAGGGGGACAGAGACCCAGTACTTC. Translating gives CASRNEFRGTETQYF.

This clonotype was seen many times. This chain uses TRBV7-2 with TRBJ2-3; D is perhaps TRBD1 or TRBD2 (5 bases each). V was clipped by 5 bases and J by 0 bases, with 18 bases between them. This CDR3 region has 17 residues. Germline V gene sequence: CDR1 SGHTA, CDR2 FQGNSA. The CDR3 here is CASSPAWDGPSTDTQYF. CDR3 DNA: TGTGCCAGCAGCCCAGCCTGGGACGGGCCTAGCACAGATACGCAGTATTTT.

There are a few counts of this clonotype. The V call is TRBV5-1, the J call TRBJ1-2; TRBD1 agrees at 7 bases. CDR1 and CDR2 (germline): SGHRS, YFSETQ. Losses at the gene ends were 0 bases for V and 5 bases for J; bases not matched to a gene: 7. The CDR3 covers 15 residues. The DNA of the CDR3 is TGCGCCAGCAGCTTGGCCGGACAGGACGGTTATGGCTACACCTTC. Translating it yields CASSLAGQDGYGYTF.

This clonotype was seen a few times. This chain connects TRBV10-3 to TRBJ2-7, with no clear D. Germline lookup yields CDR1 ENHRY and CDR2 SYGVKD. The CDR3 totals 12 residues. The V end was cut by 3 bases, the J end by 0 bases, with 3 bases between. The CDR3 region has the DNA TGTGCCATCAGTGACAGCTCCTACGAGCAGTACTTC. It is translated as CAISDSSYEQYF.

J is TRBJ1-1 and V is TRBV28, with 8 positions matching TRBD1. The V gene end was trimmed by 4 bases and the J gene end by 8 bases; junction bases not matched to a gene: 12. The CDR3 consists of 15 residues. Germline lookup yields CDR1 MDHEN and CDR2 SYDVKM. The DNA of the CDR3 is TGTGCCAGCAGTTCGCGGGGACAGGCCCGAAGAGAAGCTTTCTTT. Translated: CASSSRGQARREAFF. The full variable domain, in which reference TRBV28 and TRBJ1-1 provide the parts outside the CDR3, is DVKVTQSSRYLVKRTGEKVFLECVQDMDHENMFWYRQDPGLGLRLIYFSYDVKMKEKGDIPEGYSVSREKKERFSLILESASTNQTSMYLCASSSRGQARREAFFGQGTRLTVV.

The CDR3 region has the DNA TGCGCCAGCAGCCAGCCCGACAGGGCTTATTCACCCCTCCACTTT. Protein product: CASSQPDRAYSPLHF. The V gene is TRBV4-1, the J gene TRBJ1-6; TRBD1 agrees at 7 bases. This CDR3 is 15 amino acids long. Germline CDR1 is MGHRA and CDR2 is YSYEKL. Trimming at V came to 3 bases and at J to 8 bases, leaving 7 bases not matched to a gene.

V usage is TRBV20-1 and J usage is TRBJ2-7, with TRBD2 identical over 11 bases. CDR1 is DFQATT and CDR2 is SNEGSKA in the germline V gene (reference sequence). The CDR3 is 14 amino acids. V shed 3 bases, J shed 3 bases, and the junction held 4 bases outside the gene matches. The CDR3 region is CSARAGTSGYEQYF. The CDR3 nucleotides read TGCAGTGCTAGGGCCGGGACTAGCGGCTACGAGCAGTACTTC.

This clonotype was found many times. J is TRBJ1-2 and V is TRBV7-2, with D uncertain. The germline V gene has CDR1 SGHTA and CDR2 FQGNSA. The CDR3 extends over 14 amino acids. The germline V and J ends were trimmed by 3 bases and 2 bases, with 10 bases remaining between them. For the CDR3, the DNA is TGTGCCAGCAGCTTCCTGGGGAAGAACTATGGCTACACCTTC. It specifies CASSFLGKNYGYTF.